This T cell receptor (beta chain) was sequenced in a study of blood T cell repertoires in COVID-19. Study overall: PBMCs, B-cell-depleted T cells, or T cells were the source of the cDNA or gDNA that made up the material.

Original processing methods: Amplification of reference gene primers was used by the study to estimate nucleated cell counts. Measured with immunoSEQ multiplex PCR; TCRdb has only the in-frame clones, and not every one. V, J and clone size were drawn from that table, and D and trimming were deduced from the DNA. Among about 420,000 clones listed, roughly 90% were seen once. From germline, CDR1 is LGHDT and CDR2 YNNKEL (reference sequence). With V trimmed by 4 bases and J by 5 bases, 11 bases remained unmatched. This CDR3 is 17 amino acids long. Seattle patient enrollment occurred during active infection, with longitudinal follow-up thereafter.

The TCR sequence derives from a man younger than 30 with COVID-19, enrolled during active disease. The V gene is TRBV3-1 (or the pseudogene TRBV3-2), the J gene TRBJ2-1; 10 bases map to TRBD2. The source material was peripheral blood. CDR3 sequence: CASSPSPLAGVNNEQFF. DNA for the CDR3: TGTGCCAGCAGCCCATCTCCGCTAGCGGGAGTGAACAATGAGCAGTTCTTC.